The 22 T cell receptor beta chains below come from one sample, sequenced in a study of vaccination and CD4 T cells after COVID-19. Sequenced with the Oncomine TCR Beta short-read assay was DNA taken from cultured CD4+ T cells. The template was genomic DNA from cultured CD4+ T cells. TCRdb passed the PCR reads through MiXCR, listing each CDR3 protein once. Here the sample spans fewer than 8,000 distinct CDR3 sequences, more than 30% being singletons. As for treatment: approximately nine-day PBMC culture with coronavirus spike peptide pools or control peptides (ViraFEST assay). An unexposed donor provided the CD4+ T cells, which were collected before the COVID-19 pandemic (2011-2018). Their antigens are not known. Specimen: CD4+ T cells from blood, cultured in vitro. All receptors come from a human donor in good health.

With respect to this clonotype: The junction departs from the called germline gene at one end, perhaps through a read error. The rearrangement links TRBV7-7 to TRBJ2-5; perhaps D is TRBD1 or TRBD2 (6 bases each). CDR1 and CDR2 from the germline V gene are SSHAT and FNYEAQ (reference sequence). The CDR3 totals 13 residues. The DNA of the CDR3 is TGTGCTAGCAGCCCGGACAGCGGGGAGACCCAGTACTTC. Its protein product is CASSPDSGETQYF.

This clonotype has only one observation. The V call is TRBV7-3, the J call TRBJ2-6, with D maybe TRBD2 (6 bases). The germline V and J ends were trimmed by 5 bases and 0 bases, with 14 bases remaining between them. The CDR3 has 17 amino acids. The germline gives CDR1 SGHTA, CDR2 FQGTGA. The CDR3 loop reads CASSPRDGSSGANVLTF. The DNA for the CDR3 is TGTGCCAGCAGCCCCCGGGACGGGAGCTCTGGGGCCAACGTCCTGACTTTC.

This clonotype occurred a few times. This chain uses TRBV6-2 or TRBV6-3 with TRBJ2-3; D ambiguous. In germline, CDR1 is MNHEY, CDR2 SVGEGT. The CDR3 sequence is 13 residues long. The ends were cut back, 0 bases at V and 7 bases at J, with 8 bases in the middle. The CDR3 coding sequence is TGTGCCAGCAGTTACTCGGAGAGGAATACGCAGTATTTT. This sequence encodes CASSYSERNTQYF.

This clonotype was observed a handful of times. The chain joins TRBV21-1 to TRBJ1-1; TRBD1 was called by the table and not checked on the DNA. TRBV21-1 is a known pseudogene. The CDR3 extends over 15 amino acids. The CDR3 region is CASSKGGRWNTEAFF. The CDR3 nucleotides read TGTGCCAGCAGCAAAGGGGGCAGGTGGAACACTGAAGCTTTCTTT.

This chain connects TRBV20-1 to TRBJ2-7; 7 bases line up with TRBD2. CDR3 length: 10 amino acids. Germline V gene data show CDR1 as DFQATT and CDR2 as SNEGSKA (reference sequence). The trim removed 6 bases at V and 5 bases at J, leaving 1 base unmatched. The CDR3 reads CSARGDEQYF. The CDR3 bases are TGCAGTGCCCGGGGGGACGAGCAGTACTTC.

This clonotype was recorded a few times. The chain has TRBV24-1 and TRBJ1-5, with 10 bases lining up with TRBD1. Per the germline V gene, CDR1 is KGHDR and CDR2 is SFDVKD. The CDR3 loop spans 17 amino acids. V shed 4 bases, J shed 2 bases, and the junction held 7 bases outside the gene matches. CDR3 region: CATSDPPGTGGNQPQHF. CDR3 DNA sequence: TGTGCCACCAGTGACCCCCCCGGGACAGGGGGCAATCAGCCCCAGCATTTT.

The chain carries TRBV6-1 and TRBJ2-7; the D is unclear. Germline lookup yields CDR1 MNHNS and CDR2 SASEGT. The CDR3 covers 15 residues. Trimming removed 7 bases at V and 0 bases at J, with 16 bases between. Written as DNA, the CDR3 is TGTGCCAGCATCCTTGACATCTCACTCTCCTACGAGCAGTACTTC. Amino acid sequence: CASILDISLSYEQYF.

Regarding this clonotype: The germline gene is not matched at one end of the junction; a read error may be the cause. V gene TRBV20-1 combines with J gene TRBJ1-5, with no clear D. Looked up from germline, CDR1 is DFQATT and CDR2 is SNEGSKA (reference sequence). The CDR3 covers 12 residues. The CDR3 DNA is TGCGGTGCAAGACCGTCCTCGGGGCCCCAGCATTTT. Translating it yields CGARPSSGPQHF.

The chain carries TRBV7-2 and TRBJ2-1; the D is unclear. The CDR3 is made up of 16 amino acids. V lost 1 base and J lost 4, with 14 bases in between. In germline, CDR1 is SGHTA, CDR2 FQGNSA. The CDR3 sequence: CASSLGWAALYNEQFF. The CDR3 nucleotides read TGTGCCAGCAGCTTAGGGTGGGCGGCCCTTTACAATGAGCAGTTCTTC.

The rearrangement uses TRBV28 and TRBJ1-2; D unclear. The CDR3 totals 12 residues. CDR1 is MDHEN and CDR2 is SYDVKM in the germline V gene. With 4 bases removed from V and 3 bases from J, the gap between germline ends came to 6 bases. CDR3 amino acids: CASSYVDYGYTF. The DNA for the CDR3 is TGTGCCAGCAGTTACGTCGACTATGGCTACACCTTC.

This chain links TRBV7-3 with TRBJ2-5, with TRBD1 matching 8 bases. This CDR3 is built from 15 residues. V lost 4 bases and J lost 2; bases outside the gene matches: 6. From germline, CDR1 is SGHTA and CDR2 FQGTGA. The DNA of the CDR3 is TGTGCCAGCAGCTCCCAAGGGACAGGTCAAGAGACCCAGTACTTC. It yields the protein CASSSQGTGQETQYF.

The chain couples TRBV5-6 to TRBJ1-5, with TRBD1 matching over 10 bases. V was clipped by 0 bases and J by 7 bases; unmatched bases: 4. The CDR3 length is 15 residues. In germline, CDR1 is SGHDT, CDR2 YYEEEE. For the CDR3, the DNA is TGTGCCAGCAGCTTGGGACAGGGGGCCTCCCAGCCCCAGCATTTT. This codes for CASSLGQGASQPQHF. Based on the CDR3 plus reference TRBV5-6 and TRBJ1-5, the full variable domain is DAGVTQSPTHLIKTRGQQVTLRCSPKSGHDTVSWYQQALGQGPQFIFQYYEEEERQRGNFPDRFSGHQFPNYSSELNVNALLLGDSALYLCASSLGQGASQPQHFGDGTRLSIL.

This chain links TRBV2 with TRBJ1-1; D is ambiguous. CDR3 size: 13 residues. Germline V lookup: CDR1 SNHLY, CDR2 FYNNEI. V was shortened by 1 base and J by 4 bases, with 7 bases between the two germline ends. As DNA, the CDR3 is TGTGCCAGCAGTGAAGAGGGAGGCACTGAAGCTTTCTTT. Amino acids: CASSEEGGTEAFF.

CDR3 bases: TGTGCCAGCAGCTTGGAATGGGCAGGGGAAGCTTTCTTT. Translated, it gives CASSLEWAGEAFF. V is TRBV5-4 and J is TRBJ1-1; TRBD1 might be the D (5 bases). Germline lookup yields CDR1 SGHNT and CDR2 YYREEE (reference sequence). CDR3 size: 13 residues. Trimming took 0 bases from V and 8 from J, leaving 11 bases between them.

This clonotype was seen only a few times. The chain combines TRBV28 with TRBJ2-7; 10 bases map to TRBD2. The V segment lost 5 bases and the J segment 4 bases; nucleotides outside the gene matches: 17. CDR1 MDHEN and CDR2 SYDVKM come from the germline V gene. This CDR3 region has 18 residues. For the CDR3, the DNA is TGTGCCAGCAGTCAGGTTGGACTAGCGGCATCCCTGGGGTACGAGCAGTACTTC. Translating it yields CASSQVGLAASLGYEQYF.

The chain uses TRBV18 and TRBJ2-2, with D unclear. The CDR3 length is 12 residues. Germline V gene lookup returns CDR1 KGHSH and CDR2 LQKENI. The V and J ends lost 3 bases and 1 base respectively, with 0 bases between them. Here the CDR3 reads CASSPNTGELFF. DNA for the CDR3: TGTGCCAGCTCACCGAACACCGGGGAGCTGTTTTTT.

In this sample, this clonotype turned up once. The gene calls are TRBV25-1 and TRBJ1-2; D is unresolved. Germline lookup yields CDR1 MGHDK and CDR2 SYGVNS. This CDR3 comprises 14 residues. With 0 bases removed from V and 3 bases from J, the gap between germline ends came to 8 bases. The CDR3: CASSEYNRDYGYTF. As DNA, the CDR3 is TGTGCCAGCAGTGAATATAACAGAGACTATGGCTACACCTTC.

This clonotype was counted only a few times. The rearrangement joins TRBV6-5 to TRBJ2-5; 9 positions match TRBD2. The junction had 13 bases not matched to a gene; V was cut back by 2 bases and J by 6 bases. Germline CDR1 and CDR2: MNHEY and SVGAGI. The CDR3 covers 17 residues. The CDR3 loop is CASSYVWWGSGSKTQYF. The CDR3 coding sequence is TGTGCCAGCAGTTACGTTTGGTGGGGTAGCGGGAGTAAGACCCAGTACTTC.

This clonotype was seen a few times. CDR3 in DNA: TGTGCCAGCAGCTTAGTAACCCGGAGGGGCACTGAAGCTTTCTTT. Protein: CASSLVTRRGTEAFF. V and J are TRBV7-9 and TRBJ1-1; D may be TRBD1 (5 bases). Germline V gene sequence: CDR1 SEHNR, CDR2 FQNEAQ (reference sequence). Deletions cut 1 base from V and 4 bases from J, with 13 bases between. The CDR3 is made up of 15 amino acids.

By its share, this clonotype is medium-sized. This sequence joins TRBV27 and TRBJ2-5, with 11 bases matching TRBD2. The CDR3 totals 15 residues. Germline V gene data show CDR1 as MNHEY and CDR2 as SMNVEV (reference sequence). The J segment lost 5 bases and the V segment lost 6 bases, leaving 8 bases of the junction unmatched. The CDR3 coding sequence is TGTGCCAGCAGCCGCCTGACTAGCGGGAATGAGACCCAGTACTTC. Protein product: CASSRLTSGNETQYF.

This chain joins TRBV6-1 and TRBJ2-5; TRBD2 matches 8 bases. The CDR3 totals 16 residues. Trimming took 6 bases from V and 2 from J; bases not matched to a gene: 11. The germline V gene encodes CDR1 MNHNS and CDR2 SASEGT. The CDR3, as DNA: TGTGCCAGCAGCCGCGCAGTTAGCGGGACTCAAGAGACCCAGTACTTC. Translation: CASSRAVSGTQETQYF.

The chain joins TRBV7-8 to TRBJ1-6; D gene unclear. Germline-derived CDR1 and CDR2 are SGHVS and FQNEAQ. V dropped 5 bases and J dropped 0 bases, with 11 bases sitting between them. The CDR3 is 16 residues long. In DNA, the CDR3 is TGTGCCAGCAGCGTACAGACACTCTCCTATAATTCACCCCTCCACTTT. Protein sequence: CASSVQTLSYNSPLHF. The complete variable domain, with remaining parts taken from reference TRBV7-8 and TRBJ1-6, reads GAGVSQSPRYKVAKRGQDVALRCDPISGHVSLFWYQQALGQGPEFLTYFQNEAQLDKSGLPSDRFFAERPEGSVSTLKIQRTQQEDSAVYLCASSVQTLSYNSPLHFGNGTRLTVT.